The following is a T cell receptor (beta chain) sequence with its context. This sample stems from a study of cytomegalovirus exposure and HLA in healthy donors. CDR3 length equals 13 residues. The germline V gene has CDR1 GTSNPN and CDR2 SVGIG (reference sequence). V lost 3 bases to trimming and J lost 4 bases; unmatched junction nucleotides: 4. The PCR ran on 60 Vbeta and 13 Jbeta primers. Produced via immunoSEQ multiplex PCR; TCRdb's table is partial and in-frame only. This table has about 140,000 clones, roughly 80% appearing once. The source is a female donor in good health and CMV-seronegative. Sequenced input: PBMCs. The V call is TRBV30, the J call TRBJ1-2, with TRBD1 matching 8 bases. The CDR3 DNA is TGTGCCTGGAGAAGGGACAGGCCCTATGGCTACACCTTC. The encoded protein is CAWRRDRPYGYTF. The variable domain in full, with the rest retrieved from reference TRBV30 and TRBJ1-2, is SQTIHQWPATLVQPVGSPLSLECTVEGTSNPNLYWYRQAAGRGLQLLFYSVGIGQISSEVPQNLSASRPQDRQFILSSKKLLLSDSGFYLCAWRRDRPYGYTFGSGTRLTVV.